This T cell receptor (beta chain) was recorded in a study of blood T cell repertoires in COVID-19 (dated by TCRdb to 2020 to 2022). With regard to the full study: Samples covering the acute and convalescent phases of COVID-19 were provided by collaborators in the United States, Italy and Spain. The prospective study material was composed of cDNA or gDNA derived from T cells, B-cell-depleted T cells, or PBMCs. The dataset comprised deeply sampled blood TCRbeta repertoires from subjects exposed to, actively infected with, or recovered from COVID-19. The repertoires were released in a freely available public database intended as a resource for research on the immune response to SARS-CoV-2. Samples came from the ongoing ImmuneRACE study (first 160 participants) plus 1,254 subjects from 6 global collaborators. A de-identified subject ID, COVID-19 status, age in years and sex were almost always included in the sample metadata. HLA class I and class II types, where available, came from metadata supplied by the sample provider rather than from assay-based typing.

In regard to this clone: Its recognized antigen is unknown. Base qualities are not at hand, and no much larger clone is one base apart.

Taken from cysteine to phenylalanine, the CDR3 has 15 residues. The only DNA kept is the CDR3, 45 bases in frame from the first base. Trimming leaves V shorter by 3 bases and J shorter by 5 bases, with the junction holding 4 bases beyond the gene matches. CDR1 and CDR2 are read off the germline V gene as LGHNT and FRNRAP. Collaborating institutions collected whole blood in K2EDTA tubes following their own protocols. For TCRbeta analysis, collaborator samples were shipped as frozen whole blood, as isolated PBMCs, or as DNA extracted from either sample type. Summary of the overall study and its limitations: Clinical and demographic metadata were provided uncurated, with the amount varying by source and participant.

TCRbeta CDR3 regions were amplified from genomic DNA using the immunoSEQ Assay, a bias-controlled multiplex PCR. The study's processing was this. Within the assay, amplification of reference gene primers was used to estimate how many nucleated cells each sample contained. To quantify the absolute abundance of each unique TCRbeta CDR3 rearrangement, sequence reads were collapsed and filtered. Productive Simpson clonality was computed per sample as the square root of Simpson's diversity index over productive rearrangements. TCRdb limited this immuneACCESS table to in-frame rearrangements with V and J called. A share of clones is missing; checked studies link under half to unresolved V genes, and the rest is unexplained. V, J and clone size are those of that table, while D and trimming were read from the DNA. Across this sample there are about 89,000 clones, with 72% seen only once. Together, the top ten hold around 15% of the sample.

Recombination joined TRBV12-5 with TRBJ2-2; 9 central bases correspond to TRBD1. This receptor was taken from a woman of 80 years or more with acute or convalescent COVID-19. Sequencing input: peripheral blood. The sequenced DNA: TGTGCTAGTGGTTTTACAGGACAGGGGACCGGGGAGCTGTTTTTT. It translates as CASGFTGQGTGELFF.